This is a list of T cell receptor beta chains from one sample in a study of response to subunit inactivated influenza vaccine. TCRdb reprocessed the RT-PCR reads via MiXCR and lists one record per CDR3 protein. The table lists roughly 500,000 distinct CDR3 sequences, 15% to 20% of them singletons. Material: CD4+ T cells sorted from PBMCs, obtained about 24 months after vaccination. The receptors shown here come from a man between 50 and 75 years old who received an inactivated influenza vaccine. CDR3s include the opening cysteine and the closing phenylalanine or tryptophan. The D gene is left open where the match is weak. Size is omitted from some rows. Given values are once, few, many or a class for expanded clones.

d_gene,v_gene,abundance,j_gene,CDR3aa,CDR3nt
.,TRBV4-2,.,TRBJ2-5,CASSQAAYGSKETQYF,TGTGCCAGCAGCCAGGCTGCTTATGGTAGCAAAGAGACCCAGTACTTC
TRBD2,TRBV3-1,few,TRBJ2-4,CASSQQGLAGGQNIQYF,TGTGCCAGCAGCCAACAGGGACTAGCGGGGGGGCAAAACATTCAGTACTTC
.,TRBV20-1,few,TRBJ1-1,CSAGVGGPNTEAFF,TGCAGTGCCGGCGTGGGGGGACCTAACACTGAAGCTTTCTTT
.,TRBV4-3,.,TRBJ2-2,CASSQDGIGSGELFF,TGCGCCAGCAGCCAAGATGGTATCGGGTCCGGGGAGCTGTTTTTT
.,TRBV20-1,.,TRBJ1-5,CSADGQSNQPQHF,TGCAGTGCCGACGGACAGAGCAATCAGCCCCAGCATTTT
TRBD2,TRBV7-9,many,TRBJ2-3,CASSSLAGGDTQYF,TGTGCCAGCAGCTCACTAGCGGGAGGAGATACGCAGTATTTT
.,TRBV6-5,many,TRBJ2-2,CASSYSISTTNTGELFF,TGTGCCAGCAGTTACTCGATCTCGACAACTAACACCGGGGAGCTGTTTTTT
TRBD2,TRBV20-1,.,TRBJ2-7,CSALASGRVEQYF,TGCAGTGCTCTCGCTAGCGGGAGGGTCGAGCAGTACTTC
.,TRBV29-1,.,TRBJ2-5,CSAQGGETQYF,TGCAGCGCACAGGGGGGGGAGACCCAGTACTTC
.,TRBV6-2/TRBV6-3,few,TRBJ1-2,CASSSPPGMRGYTF,TGTGCCAGCAGTTCGCCGCCGGGTATGCGGGGCTACACCTTC
TRBD1,TRBV12-3/TRBV12-4,few,TRBJ1-2,CASSLGTGGDGYTF,TGTGCCAGCAGTTTAGGGACAGGGGGCGATGGCTACACCTTC
TRBD2,TRBV20-1,.,TRBJ2-1,CSARDLEVVTSGGQEQFF,TGCAGTGCTAGAGATCTTGAGGTTGTGACTAGCGGGGGTCAGGAGCAGTTCTTC
.,TRBV5-1,.,TRBJ2-5,CASSSGPLETQYF,TGCGCCAGCAGCTCCGGACCGCTGGAGACCCAGTACTTC
TRBD1,TRBV24-1,few,TRBJ1-1,CATRTGAGEAFF,TGTGCCACTCGGACAGGGGCCGGGGAAGCTTTCTTT
.,TRBV7-6,few,TRBJ2-7,CASSYRVSGYEQYF,TGTGCCAGCAGCTACAGGGTATCCGGCTACGAGCAGTACTTC
TRBD2,TRBV7-2,.,TRBJ2-3,CASSLGLSGRTDTQYF,TGTGCCAGCAGCTTAGGACTTAGCGGGAGAACAGATACGCAGTATTTT
TRBD1,TRBV5-1,.,TRBJ2-5,CASSWGTGDPQETQYF,TGCGCCAGCAGCTGGGGAACAGGGGACCCTCAAGAGACCCAGTACTTC
.,TRBV29-1,.,TRBJ2-7,CSVSAGRRSSYEQYF,TGCAGCGTTTCGGCGGGACGCAGGAGCTCCTACGAGCAGTACTTC
.,TRBV7-2,.,TRBJ2-1,CASSLRPGQGNEQFF,TGTGCCAGCAGCTTAAGGCCAGGCCAGGGCAATGAGCAGTTCTTC
TRBD2,TRBV20-1,few,TRBJ2-1,CSAGRGGLAVINEQFF,TGCAGTGCTGGGAGGGGTGGACTAGCGGTCATCAATGAGCAGTTCTTC
.,TRBV5-1,.,TRBJ2-3,CASSPIPTDTQYF,TGCGCCAGCAGCCCGATACCCACAGATACGCAGTATTTT
.,TRBV12-3/TRBV12-4,many,TRBJ2-2,CASRGTANTGELFF,TGTGCCAGCAGGGGGACCGCGAACACCGGGGAGCTGTTTTTT
.,TRBV5-6,.,TRBJ2-7,CASSLFTGVYSYEQYF,TGTGCCAGCAGCTTGTTTACGGGGGTTTACTCCTACGAGCAGTACTTC
.,TRBV10-3,few,TRBJ2-7,CAISRQGSAYEQYF,TGTGCCATCAGTAGGCAGGGGTCAGCCTACGAGCAGTACTTC
TRBD2,TRBV9,few,TRBJ2-1,CASSLAGVDYNEQFF,TGTGCCAGCAGCCTAGCGGGAGTCGACTACAATGAGCAGTTCTTC
.,TRBV23-1,.,TRBJ1-6,CAALGVDNSPLHF,TGCGCCGCTTTAGGTGTGGATAATTCACCCCTCCACTTT
.,TRBV5-1,many,TRBJ2-2,CASSSGMGTGELFF,TGCGCCAGCAGCTCGGGAATGGGAACCGGGGAGCTGTTTTTT
.,TRBV20-1,.,TRBJ2-2,CSATEGAPGELFF,TGCAGTGCTACCGAAGGGGCCCCCGGGGAGCTGTTTTTT
TRBD2,TRBV5-1,.,TRBJ2-3,CASRSGTSGGTPLKNTQYF,TGCGCCAGCAGATCGGGGACTAGCGGGGGGACTCCCTTAAAAAACACGCAGTATTTT
TRBD1,TRBV5-5,few,TRBJ1-2,CASSSRTGGAYNYGYTF,TGTGCCAGCAGCTCACGGACAGGGGGCGCCTATAACTATGGCTACACCTTC
TRBD2,TRBV9,few,TRBJ2-2,CASREGLASPGELFF,TGTGCCAGCCGGGAGGGTCTAGCGTCCCCCGGGGAGCTGTTTTTT
TRBD2,TRBV9,.,TRBJ2-1,CASSVDRKSGAYNEQFF,TGTGCCAGCAGCGTAGATAGAAAGAGCGGGGCTTACAATGAGCAGTTCTTC
.,TRBV20-1,few,TRBJ1-2,CSAREPGHHYGYTF,TGCAGTGCTAGAGAGCCGGGACACCACTATGGCTACACCTTC
.,TRBV25-1,.,TRBJ1-1,CASRPGTREAFF,TGTGCCAGCAGGCCCGGGACGAGGGAAGCTTTCTTT
TRBD1,TRBV5-1,few,TRBJ1-1,CASSPRTGGTTEAFF,TGCGCCAGCAGCCCCCGGACAGGGGGCACCACTGAAGCTTTCTTT
.,TRBV29-1,.,TRBJ1-2,CSVAASRAYGYTF,TGCAGCGTTGCTGCTTCGAGGGCCTATGGCTACACCTTC
.,TRBV5-1,.,TRBJ2-7,CASSLGVAPTWEQYF,TGCGCCAGCAGCTTGGGGGTAGCACCGACGTGGGAGCAGTACTTC
TRBD1,TRBV19,few,TRBJ2-2,CASRPTGSPGELFF,TGTGCCAGTAGACCGACAGGGTCGCCCGGGGAGCTGTTTTTT
.,TRBV10-3,few,TRBJ2-3,CASFSGNALTDTQYF,TGTGCCTCCTTCAGCGGCAATGCCCTCACAGATACGCAGTATTTT
TRBD1,TRBV11-1,many,TRBJ1-1,CASSSSRDRANEAFF,TGTGCCAGCAGCTCCTCCCGGGACAGGGCGAATGAAGCTTTCTTT
.,TRBV5-6,.,TRBJ2-5,CASRPNTGSETQYF,TGTGCCAGCAGACCGAATACAGGGTCCGAGACCCAGTACTTC
.,TRBV7-2,many,TRBJ2-2,CASRPGPIEELFF,TGTGCCAGCAGACCCGGGCCCATCGAGGAGCTGTTTTTT
.,TRBV20-1,.,TRBJ1-2,CSASPMATRNYGYTF,TGCAGTGCTAGCCCAATGGCCACGCGAAACTATGGCTACACCTTC
.,TRBV12-3/TRBV12-4,many,TRBJ2-2,CASSPPTAGELFF,TGTGCCAGCAGTCCCCCGACGGCCGGGGAGCTGTTTTTT
.,TRBV30,.,TRBJ2-7,CAYGMGIGREQYF,TGTGCCTACGGGATGGGTATCGGCCGGGAGCAGTACTTC
.,TRBV7-9,.,TRBJ1-1,CASSSTRTEMNTEAFF,TGTGCCAGCAGCTCAACTCGGACAGAAATGAACACTGAAGCTTTCTTT
.,TRBV6-1,many,TRBJ2-1,CASSRGLTYNEQFF,TGTGCCAGCAGTCGCGGTCTCACCTACAATGAGCAGTTCTTC
.,TRBV4-1,few,TRBJ2-7,CASSQNTGQLSSYEQYF,TGCGCCAGCAGCCAAAACACTGGACAGCTTAGCTCCTACGAGCAGTACTTC
.,TRBV6-2/TRBV6-3,.,TRBJ2-2,CASSLLRANTGELFF,TGTGCCAGCAGCCTACTTAGGGCCAACACCGGGGAGCTGTTTTTT
.,TRBV10-3,.,TRBJ2-2,CATRGTQQTGELFF,TGTGCCACCCGGGGCACCCAGCAAACCGGGGAGCTGTTTTTT
TRBD2,TRBV12-3/TRBV12-4,.,TRBJ2-6,CASRRRGVRAGANVLTF,TGTGCCAGCAGACGTCGGGGGGTAAGGGCTGGGGCCAACGTCCTGACTTTC
TRBD2,TRBV5-1,few,TRBJ2-1,CASSLVWRPSGSNEQFF,TGCGCCAGCAGCTTGGTTTGGCGGCCTAGCGGGTCCAATGAGCAGTTCTTC
.,TRBV7-6,.,TRBJ1-3,CASSLEVNSAYSGNTIYF,TGTGCCAGCAGCTTAGAAGTAAACAGTGCCTACTCTGGAAACACCATATATTTT
TRBD2,TRBV11-1,.,TRBJ2-1,CASSSGTSGTPRGNEQFF,TGTGCCAGCAGCTCCGGGACTAGCGGGACTCCCCGGGGGAATGAGCAGTTCTTC
.,TRBV20-1,.,TRBJ2-1,CSARDRGWAAYNEQFF,TGCAGTGCTAGAGATAGAGGGTGGGCCGCTTACAATGAGCAGTTCTTC
TRBD1,TRBV29-1,few,TRBJ2-7,CSGGKGQGDSEQYF,TGCAGCGGAGGAAAGGGACAGGGGGATAGCGAGCAGTACTTC